The 26 T cell receptor beta chains presented below share a single source sample, sequenced in a study of cytomegalovirus exposure and HLA in healthy donors. The study ran its PCR with 60 Vbeta and 13 Jbeta primers. Sequencing used immunoSEQ multiplex PCR; TCRdb keeps in-frame clones, though not all of them. The sample comprises approximately 190,000 clones, approximately 84% of which are singletons, and 0.25% to 0.3% rests with the top ten. Material for sequencing was PBMCs. The receptor set was obtained from a boy between 10 and 17 years old in good health and CMV-seronegative.

The V and J genes are TRBV28 and TRBJ1-2; TRBD1 matches at 12 bases. The V and J ends lost 6 bases and 6 bases, in that order; junction bases with no gene match: 8. The CDR3 has 15 residues. The germline V gene has CDR1 MDHEN and CDR2 SYDVKM. The CDR3 spells CASRQWDRGPDGYTF. CDR3 coding DNA: TGTGCCAGCAGGCAGTGGGACAGGGGGCCGGATGGCTACACCTTC.

This chain links TRBV2 with TRBJ1-1; D gene unclear. Deletions cut 8 bases from V and 8 bases from J, with 15 bases between. From germline, CDR1 is SNHLY and CDR2 FYNNEI. CDR3 length: 12 amino acids. The CDR3 protein is CASVVLLTEAFF. CDR3 coding DNA: TGTGCCAGCGTAGTTTTGTTAACCGAAGCTTTCTTT.

The V and J genes are TRBV30 and TRBJ2-7, with D possibly TRBD1 on 5 matching bases. V gave up 7 bases and J gave up 2 bases, with 15 bases separating them. CDR3 length: 13 residues. Germline CDR1 and CDR2: GTSNPN and SVGIG (reference sequence). The CDR3 loop is CAFGAVTTYEQYF. CDR3 coding DNA: TGTGCCTTTGGGGCAGTTACCACCTACGAGCAGTACTTC.

In the case of this clone: The sample holds other DNA sequences that translate to the same CDR3. This chain links TRBV6-5 with TRBJ2-5; TRBD2 matches at 7 bases. CDR1 MNHEY and CDR2 SVGAGI come from the germline V gene. After removal of 6 bases from V and 5 bases from J, the junction contained 3 bases not matched to a gene. The CDR3 is made up of 12 amino acids. This CDR3 is CASSRSGETQYF. DNA for the CDR3: TGTGCCAGCAGCCGTAGCGGGGAGACCCAGTACTTC.

The chain couples TRBV7-9 to TRBJ2-3; D not certain. V was clipped by 7 bases and J by 2 bases, with 25 bases between them. Germline V gene data show CDR1 as SEHNR and CDR2 as FQNEAQ (reference sequence). This CDR3 comprises 18 residues. CDR3 sequence reads: CASTHRPGPLLDTDTQYF. The CDR3 bases are TGTGCCAGCACCCACAGACCTGGGCCCTTACTCGACACAGATACGCAGTATTTT.

This clone was counted a single time. This chain connects TRBV13 to TRBJ2-7, with 10 nucleotides matching TRBD1. Trimming took 5 bases from V and 0 from J; bases not matched to a gene: 13. CDR3 length equals 18 residues. Germline V gene lookup returns CDR1 PRHDT and CDR2 FYEKMQ (reference sequence). The CDR3 spells CASSLRQGAVEFSYEQYF. The CDR3 region has the DNA TGTGCCAGCAGCCTCCGACAGGGGGCGGTAGAGTTCTCCTACGAGCAGTACTTC.

The chain links TRBV7-9 to TRBJ2-2, with 7 bases aligning to TRBD2. Looked up from germline, CDR1 is SEHNR and CDR2 is FQNEAQ (reference sequence). The CDR3 length is 12 residues. The CDR3 DNA reads TGTTCCGGGACTACCAACACCGGGGAGCTGTTTTTT. This translates into CSGTTNTGELFF.

The V call is TRBV6-5, the J call TRBJ1-1; D is unresolved. CDR3 length: 16 amino acids. The V and J ends lost 2 bases and 0 bases respectively, with 13 bases between them. Per germline, CDR1 MNHEY and CDR2 SVGAGI. The CDR3 DNA reads TGTGCCAGCAGTTACGGCTCGGCGGCAATGAACACTGAAGCTTTCTTT. Protein product: CASSYGSAAMNTEAFF.

V usage is TRBV6-5 and J usage is TRBJ2-7, with 10 bases lining up with TRBD1. V was clipped by 6 bases and J by 2 bases; unmatched bases: 7. CDR1 is MNHEY, CDR2 SVGAGI, per germline. The CDR3 length is 15 residues. The CDR3 DNA sequence: TGTGCCAGCAGATACGGGACAGGGGCGGCCTACGAGCAGTACTTC. This codes for CASRYGTGAAYEQYF.

This chain connects TRBV5-1 to TRBJ2-2; the D is unclear. CDR1 is SGHRS, CDR2 YFSETQ, per germline. The CDR3 runs 14 residues. V was clipped by 4 bases and J by 4 bases, with 11 bases between them. The CDR3 protein is CASSVFIITGELFF. The CDR3 DNA follows: TGCGCCAGCAGCGTATTTATTATCACCGGGGAGCTGTTTTTT.

The chain combines TRBV5-3 with TRBJ1-4; TRBD1 might be the D (5 bases). TRBV5-3 is sorted into the ORF group, with uncertain function. The CDR3 is made up of 11 amino acids. V was pared by 2 bases and J by 11 bases, with 7 bases between. CDR3 nucleotides: TGTGCCAGAAGCTTCCGGGGGAAACTGTTTTTT. Residues: CARSFRGKLFF.

CDR3 bases: TGTGCCAGCAGCAAAAGCGGGTACAGCTCCTACGAGCAGTACTTC. Translating it yields CASSKSGYSSYEQYF. V usage is TRBV7-2 and J usage is TRBJ2-7; possible D gene TRBD2, 6 bases. Germline CDR1 and CDR2: SGHTA and FQGNSA. V was clipped by 5 bases and J by 0 bases, with 14 bases between them. CDR3 length equals 15 residues. Combining the CDR3 with reference TRBV7-2 and TRBJ2-7 gives the whole variable domain GAGVSQSPSNKVTEKGKDVELRCDPISGHTALYWYRQSLGQGLEFLIYFQGNSAPDKSGLPSDRFSAERTGGSVSTLTIQRTQQEDSAVYLCASSKSGYSSYEQYFGPGTRLTVT.

This clone has just one count. The chain carries TRBV5-4 and TRBJ1-2; 8 bases map to TRBD1. The V and J ends lost 0 bases and 5 bases, in that order; junction bases with no gene match: 9. CDR3 length equals 16 residues. The V gene's germline CDR1 is SGHNT and CDR2 YYREEE (reference sequence). The chain's CDR3 is CASSLDPAGGLYGYTF. Written as DNA, the CDR3 is TGTGCCAGCAGCTTGGATCCCGCAGGGGGCTTATATGGCTACACCTTC.

In DNA, the CDR3 is TGTGCCACCAGCAGGGGGACAGGGGTCAACGAGCAGTACTTC. It encodes CATSRGTGVNEQYF. The J gene is TRBJ2-7, the V gene TRBV15, with 10 bases aligning to TRBD1. V was pared by 3 bases and J by 5 bases, with 4 bases of the junction left unmatched. The CDR3 covers 14 residues. Germline CDR1 LNHNV, CDR2 YYDKDF (reference sequence).

The genes are TRBV2 and TRBJ2-3, with 9 positions matching TRBD2. The trim removed 4 bases at V and 7 bases at J, leaving 9 bases unmatched. This CDR3 contains 15 residues. Germline CDR1 reads SNHLY; CDR2 reads FYNNEI. CDR3 DNA sequence: TGTGCCAGCAGTGGAACTAGCGGGCCCACGAATACGCAGTATTTT. The encoded protein is CASSGTSGPTNTQYF.

The V gene is TRBV9, the J gene TRBJ2-7, with TRBD2 matching 7 bases. V lost 0 bases to trimming and J lost 2 bases; unmatched junction nucleotides: 5. This CDR3 has 15 amino acids. Per the germline V gene, CDR1 is SGDLS and CDR2 is YYNGEE. CDR3 residues: CASSVGAGVTYEQYF. CDR3 nucleotides: TGTGCCAGCAGCGTAGGGGCGGGAGTAACCTACGAGCAGTACTTC.

This clone has only a few counts. V gene TRBV30 combines with J gene TRBJ1-5, with no clear D. Germline V gene lookup returns CDR1 GTSNPN and CDR2 SVGIG (reference sequence). V lost 0 bases and J lost 5, with 11 bases in between. CDR3 length: 14 amino acids. The CDR3 is CAWSVLNRDQPQHF. As DNA, the CDR3 is TGTGCCTGGAGTGTACTTAACAGAGATCAGCCCCAGCATTTT.

J is TRBJ2-7 and V is TRBV28; D may be TRBD1 (5 bases). The V gene lost 3 bases and the J gene lost 2 bases, with 23 bases spanning the gap. The CDR3 extends over 18 amino acids. CDR1 and CDR2 from the germline V gene are MDHEN and SYDVKM. The CDR3 region is CASSLHGAMSEIPYEQYF. CDR3 nucleotides: TGTGCCAGCAGTTTGCATGGGGCGATGTCAGAGATTCCCTACGAGCAGTACTTC.

The chain joins TRBV6-4 to TRBJ2-1, with 9 bases aligning to TRBD2. CDR1 MRHNA and CDR2 SNTAGT come from the germline V gene. The CDR3 has 15 residues. V lost 5 bases and J lost 7; bases outside the gene matches: 9. The DNA of the CDR3 is TGTGCCAGCAGTCCTATAGCGGGGGAAAGTAATGAGCAGTTCTTC. It codes for CASSPIAGESNEQFF.

CDR3 sequence: CASHSVPSSYEQYF. CDR3 in DNA: TGTGCCAGCCATTCAGTTCCTAGCTCCTACGAGCAGTACTTC. The rearrangement links TRBV28 to TRBJ2-7, with no clear D. Germline CDR1 MDHEN, CDR2 SYDVKM. Deletions cut 8 bases from V and 0 bases from J, with 14 bases between. The CDR3 sequence is 14 residues long.

In its sample, this clone was seen once. V gene TRBV6-1 combines with J gene TRBJ2-1, with a tentative D call TRBD2 (6 bases). CDR1 and CDR2 from the germline V gene are MNHNS and SASEGT. This CDR3 has 14 amino acids. Trimming removed 7 bases from V and 2 bases from J, with 12 bases in between. For the CDR3, the DNA is TGTGCCAGCAAGTACGGGGAGGCCTACAATGAGCAGTTCTTC. It specifies CASKYGEAYNEQFF.

V and J are TRBV5-4 and TRBJ2-2; 8 nucleotides agree with TRBD1. CDR1 SGHNT and CDR2 YYREEE come from the germline V gene (reference sequence). This CDR3 comprises 15 residues. With V trimmed by 1 base and J by 5 bases, 4 bases remained unmatched. Here the CDR3 reads CASSLWDRRTGELFF. The CDR3 coding sequence is TGTGCCAGCAGCTTGTGGGACAGGCGAACCGGGGAGCTGTTTTTT.

The V and J genes are TRBV4-1 and TRBJ2-1; 11 bases line up with TRBD2. This CDR3 spans 15 amino acids. V was pared by 0 bases and J by 8 bases, with 3 bases of the junction left unmatched. Germline V gene sequence: CDR1 MGHRA, CDR2 YSYEKL. The CDR3: CASSQELAGADEQFF. The CDR3 DNA reads as TGCGCCAGCAGCCAAGAACTAGCGGGAGCTGATGAGCAGTTCTTC.

The rearrangement uses TRBV5-6 and TRBJ1-3; the D gene is possibly TRBD1 (5 bases). The CDR3 covers 15 residues. V gave up 0 bases and J gave up 1 base, with 8 bases separating them. The V gene's germline CDR1 is SGHDT and CDR2 YYEEEE. CDR3 protein: CASSLAGGSGNTIYF. In nucleotides, the CDR3 is TGTGCCAGCAGCTTGGCCGGGGGATCTGGAAACACCATATATTTT.

The genes are TRBV28 and TRBJ2-1; D unclear. Deletions cut 5 bases from V and 12 bases from J, with 17 bases between. CDR1 is MDHEN, CDR2 SYDVKM, per germline. The CDR3 is made up of 13 amino acids. The CDR3 coding sequence is TGTGCCAGCAGTCCATGTCTCAGTTGTGGGCAGTTCTTC. Translating gives CASSPCLSCGQFF.

The genes are TRBV30 and TRBJ1-2, with D perhaps TRBD1 (6 bases). V was shortened by 3 bases and J by 7 bases, with 15 bases between the two germline ends. The V gene's germline CDR1 is GTSNPN and CDR2 SVGIG (reference sequence). The CDR3 has 13 amino acids. Here the CDR3 DNA reads TGTGCCTGGAGGGGAGACAGGAAGGGTGGCTACACCTTC. Translated: CAWRGDRKGGYTF.